This T cell receptor beta chain was identified during a study of blood T cell repertoires in COVID-19. Deletions cut 0 bases from V and 2 bases from J, with 7 bases between. Germline CDR1 reads SQVTM; CDR2 reads ANQGSEA. The CDR3 extends over 13 amino acids. This table comes from immunoSEQ multiplex PCR, and its TCRdb copy is limited to in-frame clones, with some not included. The sample records approximately 80,000 clones, roughly nine tenths being singletons. The chain joins TRBV29-1 to TRBJ1-2; D gene ambiguous. Input material: peripheral blood. The TCR originated in a human donor in a cohort sampled during active COVID-19. The CDR3 DNA follows: TGCAGCGTTGAAGATGCGTTGAACTATGGCTACACCTTC. Translation gives CSVEDALNYGYTF. The whole variable domain, remainder taken from reference TRBV29-1 and TRBJ1-2, is SAVISQKPSRDICQRGTSLTIQCQVDSQVTMMFWYRQQPGQSLTLIATANQGSEATYESGFVIDKFPISRPNLTFSTLTVSNMSPEDSSIYLCSVEDALNYGYTFGSGTRLTVV.